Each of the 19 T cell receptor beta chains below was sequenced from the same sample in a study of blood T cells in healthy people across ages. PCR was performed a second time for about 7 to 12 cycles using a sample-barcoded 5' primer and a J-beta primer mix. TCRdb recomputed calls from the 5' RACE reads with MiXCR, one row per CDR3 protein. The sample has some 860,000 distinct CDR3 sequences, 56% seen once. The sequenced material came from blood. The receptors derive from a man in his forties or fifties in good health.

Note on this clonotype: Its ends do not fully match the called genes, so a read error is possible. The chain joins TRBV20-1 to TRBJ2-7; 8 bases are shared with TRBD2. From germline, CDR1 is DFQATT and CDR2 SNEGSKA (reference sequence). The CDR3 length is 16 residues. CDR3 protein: CSARDRRAGGSDEQYF. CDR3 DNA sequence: TGCAGTGCTAGAGATCGGCGGGCGGGAGGCTCCGACGAGCAGTACTTC.

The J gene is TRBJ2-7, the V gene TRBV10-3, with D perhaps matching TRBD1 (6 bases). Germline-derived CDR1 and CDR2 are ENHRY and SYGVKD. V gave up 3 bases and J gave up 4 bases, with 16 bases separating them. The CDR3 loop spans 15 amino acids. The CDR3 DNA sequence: TGTGCCATCAGTGAAGGGGGTACCGAATATTACGAGCAGTACTTC. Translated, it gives CAISEGGTEYYEQYF.

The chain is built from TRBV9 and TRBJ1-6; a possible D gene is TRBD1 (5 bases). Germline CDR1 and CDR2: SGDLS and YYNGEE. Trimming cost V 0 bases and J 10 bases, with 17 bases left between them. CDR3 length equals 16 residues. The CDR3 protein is CASSVEGDVWSSPLHF. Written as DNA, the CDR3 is TGTGCCAGCAGCGTAGAAGGGGATGTCTGGAGCTCACCCCTCCACTTT.

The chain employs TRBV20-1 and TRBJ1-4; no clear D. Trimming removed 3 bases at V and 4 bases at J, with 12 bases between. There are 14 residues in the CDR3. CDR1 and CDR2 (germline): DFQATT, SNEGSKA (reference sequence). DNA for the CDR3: TGCAGTGCTAGTATGCCGACCCTTAATGAAAAACTGTTTTTT. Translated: CSASMPTLNEKLFF.

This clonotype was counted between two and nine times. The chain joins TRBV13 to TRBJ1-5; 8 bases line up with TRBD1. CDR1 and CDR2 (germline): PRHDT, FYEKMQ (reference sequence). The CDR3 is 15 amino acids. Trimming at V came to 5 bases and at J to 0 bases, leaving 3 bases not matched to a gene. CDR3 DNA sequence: TGTGCCAGCAGCGAGGACAGGGCTAGCAATCAGCCCCAGCATTTT. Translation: CASSEDRASNQPQHF.

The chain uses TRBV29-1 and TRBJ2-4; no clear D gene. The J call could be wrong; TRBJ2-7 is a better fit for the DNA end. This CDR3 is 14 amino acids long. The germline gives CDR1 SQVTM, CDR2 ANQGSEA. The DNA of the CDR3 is TGCAGCGTTCCCAAGGCCTATCAGCTAGGCGAGCAGTACTTC. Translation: CSVPKAYQLGEQYF.

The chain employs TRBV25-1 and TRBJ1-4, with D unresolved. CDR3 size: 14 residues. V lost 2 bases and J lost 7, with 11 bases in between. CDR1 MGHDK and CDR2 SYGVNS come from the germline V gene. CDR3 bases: TGTGCCAGCAGTGAAAGAGGCGAAGGTGAAAAACTGTTTTTT. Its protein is CASSERGEGEKLFF.

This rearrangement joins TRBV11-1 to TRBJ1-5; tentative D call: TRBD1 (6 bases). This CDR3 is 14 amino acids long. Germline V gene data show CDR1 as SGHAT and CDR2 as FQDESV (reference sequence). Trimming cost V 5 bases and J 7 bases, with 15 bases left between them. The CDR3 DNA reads TGTGCCAGCAGCCAAAGGGGGGCGAACCAGCCCCAGCATTTT. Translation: CASSQRGANQPQHF.

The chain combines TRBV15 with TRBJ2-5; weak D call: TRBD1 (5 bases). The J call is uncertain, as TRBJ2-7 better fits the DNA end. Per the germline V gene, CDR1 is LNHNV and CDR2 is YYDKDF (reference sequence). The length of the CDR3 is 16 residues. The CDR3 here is CATSRDYPGLSDEQYF. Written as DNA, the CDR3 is TGTGCCACCAGCAGAGATTACCCAGGGCTCAGTGACGAGCAGTACTTC.

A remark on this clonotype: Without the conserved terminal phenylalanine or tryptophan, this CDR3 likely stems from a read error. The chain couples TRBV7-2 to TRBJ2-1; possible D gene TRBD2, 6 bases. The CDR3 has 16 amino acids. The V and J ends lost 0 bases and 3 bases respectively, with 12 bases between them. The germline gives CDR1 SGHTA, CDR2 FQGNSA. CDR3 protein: CASSLALRGDYNEQFL. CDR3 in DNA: TGTGCCAGCAGCTTAGCCCTGCGGGGTGACTACAATGAGCAGTTCTTA.

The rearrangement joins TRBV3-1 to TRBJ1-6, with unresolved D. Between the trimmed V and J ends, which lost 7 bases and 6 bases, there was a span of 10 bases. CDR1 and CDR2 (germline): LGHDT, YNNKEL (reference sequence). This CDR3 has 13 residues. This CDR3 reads CASKGRSNSPLHF. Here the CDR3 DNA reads TGTGCCAGCAAGGGCAGGTCTAATTCACCCCTCCACTTT.

The CDR3 loop is CATSRQDQETQYF. CDR3 DNA: TGTGCCACCAGCAGACAGGACCAAGAGACCCAGTACTTC. V gene TRBV15 combines with J gene TRBJ2-5; D is unresolved. This CDR3 spans 13 amino acids. The germline CDR1 and CDR2 sequences are LNHNV and YYDKDF (reference sequence). V was trimmed by 2 bases and J by 0 bases, leaving 4 bases between them.

The CDR3 protein is CASSLGPVRNEQFF. The CDR3 coding sequence is TGTGCCAGCAGCTTAGGCCCAGTTCGCAATGAGCAGTTCTTC. The chain carries TRBV7-2 and TRBJ2-1; D remains unclear. Germline-derived CDR1 and CDR2 are SGHTA and FQGNSA. This CDR3 region has 14 residues. The V and J ends lost 1 base and 6 bases respectively, with 10 bases between them.

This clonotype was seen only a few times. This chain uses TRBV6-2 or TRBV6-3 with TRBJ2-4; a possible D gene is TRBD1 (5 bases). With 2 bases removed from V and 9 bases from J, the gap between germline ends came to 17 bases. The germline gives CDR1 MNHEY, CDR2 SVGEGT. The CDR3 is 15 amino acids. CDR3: CASSYDLTQRGIQYF. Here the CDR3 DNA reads TGTGCCAGCAGTTACGATCTAACGCAAAGGGGCATTCAGTACTTC.

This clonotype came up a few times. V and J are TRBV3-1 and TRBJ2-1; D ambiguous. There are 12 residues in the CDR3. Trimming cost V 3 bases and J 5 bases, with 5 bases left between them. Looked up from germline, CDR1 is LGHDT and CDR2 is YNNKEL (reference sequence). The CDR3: CASSHLHNEQFF. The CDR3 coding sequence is TGTGCCAGCAGCCATCTACACAATGAGCAGTTCTTC.

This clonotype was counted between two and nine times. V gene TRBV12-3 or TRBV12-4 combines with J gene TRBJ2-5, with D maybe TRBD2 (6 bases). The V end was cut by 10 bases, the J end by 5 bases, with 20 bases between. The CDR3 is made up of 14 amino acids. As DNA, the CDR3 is TGTGCCACCTCGACGGGGGTGGCGTTGGAGACCCAGTACTTC. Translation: CATSTGVALETQYF.

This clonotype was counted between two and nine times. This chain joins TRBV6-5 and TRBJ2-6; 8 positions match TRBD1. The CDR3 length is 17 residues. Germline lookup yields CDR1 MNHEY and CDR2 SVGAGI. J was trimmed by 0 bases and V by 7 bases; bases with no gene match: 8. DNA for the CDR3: TGTGCCAGCATACTCCCGGGACAGGACTCTGGGGCCAACGTCCTGACTTTC. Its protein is CASILPGQDSGANVLTF.

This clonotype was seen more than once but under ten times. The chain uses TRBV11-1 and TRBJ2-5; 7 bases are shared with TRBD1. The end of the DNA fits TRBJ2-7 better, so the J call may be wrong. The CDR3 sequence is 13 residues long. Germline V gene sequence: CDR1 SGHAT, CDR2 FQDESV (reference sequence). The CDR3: CASSHRDSDEQYF. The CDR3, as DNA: TGTGCCAGCAGCCACCGGGACAGCGACGAGCAGTACTTC.

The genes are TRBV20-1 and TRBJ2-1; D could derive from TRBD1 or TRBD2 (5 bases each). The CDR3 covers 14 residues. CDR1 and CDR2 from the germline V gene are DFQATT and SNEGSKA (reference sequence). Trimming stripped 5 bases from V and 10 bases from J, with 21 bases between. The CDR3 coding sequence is TGCAGTGCTCTACCGGGACCCGCGTTCGGGGAGCAGTTCTTC. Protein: CSALPGPAFGEQFF.